Listed below are T cell receptor beta chains from one sample, sequenced in a study of STAT5B mutations in CD4+ large granular lymphocyte leukemia. TCRdb keeps only in-frame clones here, not all; method: immunoSEQ multiplex PCR. Among 15,000 to 20,000 clones listed, approximately 84% were seen once. Sequenced input: CD4+ T cells from blood buffy coats. The receptors here all came from a human donor in good health. Both conserved end residues are part of each CDR3. A D gene is named only where the DNA matches it firmly.

v_gene	j_gene	d_gene	CDR3aa	CDR3nt
TRBV6-5	TRBJ2-2	-	CASTRDTGELFF	TGTGCCAGCACGCGGGACACCGGGGAGCTGTTTTTT
TRBV2	TRBJ2-7	-	CASRLDGTYEQYF	TGTGCCAGCAGGCTGGACGGAACCTACGAGCAGTACTTC
TRBV2	TRBJ1-1	-	CASSEVQNTEAFF	TGTGCCAGCAGTGAAGTGCAGAACACTGAAGCTTTCTTT
TRBV6-1	TRBJ2-7	TRBD1	CASSRTGGSYEQYF	TGTGCCAGCAGTAGAACAGGGGGATCCTACGAGCAGTACTTC
TRBV6-5	TRBJ1-1	-	CASNRGKNTEAFF	TGTGCCAGCAACCGGGGTAAGAACACTGAAGCTTTCTTT
TRBV27	TRBJ2-1	-	CASSLLGSGSYNEQFF	TGTGCCAGCAGTTTATTGGGGAGCGGATCCTACAATGAGCAGTTCTTC
TRBV9	TRBJ2-1	-	CASSVGPLVPYNEQFF	TGTGCCAGCAGCGTAGGCCCACTAGTCCCCTACAATGAGCAGTTCTTC
TRBV6-1	TRBJ2-5	TRBD2	CASSEALRLAGRETQYF	TGTGCCAGCAGTGAAGCGCTTCGGCTAGCGGGACGGGAGACCCAGTACTTC
TRBV5-6	TRBJ1-1	-	CASSLVAAGNTEAFF	TGTGCCAGCAGTTTGGTTGCGGCTGGGAACACTGAAGCTTTCTTT
TRBV7-9	TRBJ1-2	TRBD1	CASSLGGGRGYTF	TGTGCCAGCAGCTTAGGAGGGGGCCGTGGCTACACCTTC